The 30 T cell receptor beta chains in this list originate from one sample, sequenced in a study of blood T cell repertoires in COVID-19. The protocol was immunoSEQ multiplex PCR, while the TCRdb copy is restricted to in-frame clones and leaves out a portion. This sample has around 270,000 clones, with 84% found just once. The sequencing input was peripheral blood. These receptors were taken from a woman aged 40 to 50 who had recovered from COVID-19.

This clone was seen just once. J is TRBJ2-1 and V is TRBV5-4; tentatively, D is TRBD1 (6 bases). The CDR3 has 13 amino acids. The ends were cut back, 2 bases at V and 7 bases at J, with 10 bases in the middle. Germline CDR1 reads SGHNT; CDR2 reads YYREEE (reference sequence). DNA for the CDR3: TGTGCCAGCAGCTTTTCCAGGGGAAATGAGCAGTTCTTC. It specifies CASSFSRGNEQFF. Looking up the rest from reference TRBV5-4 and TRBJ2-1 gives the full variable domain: ETGVTQSPTHLIKTRGQQVTLRCSSQSGHNTVSWYQQALGQGPQFIFQYYREEENGRGNFPPRFSGLQFPNYSSELNVNALELDDSALYLCASSFSRGNEQFFGPGTRLTVL.

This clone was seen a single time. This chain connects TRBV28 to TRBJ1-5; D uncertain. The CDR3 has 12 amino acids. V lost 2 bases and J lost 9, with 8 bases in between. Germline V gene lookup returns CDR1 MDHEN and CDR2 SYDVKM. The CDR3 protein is CASSLPLVPQHF. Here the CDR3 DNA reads TGTGCCAGCAGTTTACCCCTAGTGCCCCAGCATTTT.

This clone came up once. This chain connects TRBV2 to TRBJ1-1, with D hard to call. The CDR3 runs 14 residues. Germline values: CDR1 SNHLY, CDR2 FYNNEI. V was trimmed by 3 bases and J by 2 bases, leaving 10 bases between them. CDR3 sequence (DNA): TGTGCCAGCAGTGAGTTCGGGTCTAACACTGAAGCTTTCTTT. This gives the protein CASSEFGSNTEAFF.

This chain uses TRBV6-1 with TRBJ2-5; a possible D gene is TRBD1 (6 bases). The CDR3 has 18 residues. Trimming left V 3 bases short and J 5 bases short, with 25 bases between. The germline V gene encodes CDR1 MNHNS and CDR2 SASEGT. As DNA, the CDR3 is TGTGCCAGCAGTGATCGTCGGAACAGGGTATTTCTAACGGAGACCCAGTACTTC. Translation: CASSDRRNRVFLTETQYF.

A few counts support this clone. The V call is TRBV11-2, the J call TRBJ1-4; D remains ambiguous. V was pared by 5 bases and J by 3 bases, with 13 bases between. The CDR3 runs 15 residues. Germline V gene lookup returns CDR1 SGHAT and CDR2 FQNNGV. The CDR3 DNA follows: TGTGCCAGCAGCCTCAGAGGGCAGCCTAATGAAAAACTGTTTTTT. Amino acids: CASSLRGQPNEKLFF. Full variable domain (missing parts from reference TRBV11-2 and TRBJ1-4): EAGVAQSPRYKIIEKRQSVAFWCNPISGHATLYWYQQILGQGPKLLIQFQNNGVVDDSQLPKDRFSAERLKGVDSTLKIQPAKLEDSAVYLCASSLRGQPNEKLFFGSGTQLSVL.

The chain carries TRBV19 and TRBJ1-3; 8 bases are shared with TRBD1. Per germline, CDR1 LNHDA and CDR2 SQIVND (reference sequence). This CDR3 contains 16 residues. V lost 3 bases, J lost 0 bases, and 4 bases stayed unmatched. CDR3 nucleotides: TGTGCCAGTAGTATGCCAGGGGGCGACTCTGGAAACACCATATATTTT. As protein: CASSMPGGDSGNTIYF.

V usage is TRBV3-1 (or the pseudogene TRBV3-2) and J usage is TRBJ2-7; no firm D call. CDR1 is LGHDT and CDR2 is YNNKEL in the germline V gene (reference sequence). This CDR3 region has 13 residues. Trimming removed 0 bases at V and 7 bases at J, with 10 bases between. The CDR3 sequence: CASSQEDGQEQYF. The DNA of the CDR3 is TGTGCCAGCAGCCAAGAAGATGGGCAAGAGCAGTACTTC.

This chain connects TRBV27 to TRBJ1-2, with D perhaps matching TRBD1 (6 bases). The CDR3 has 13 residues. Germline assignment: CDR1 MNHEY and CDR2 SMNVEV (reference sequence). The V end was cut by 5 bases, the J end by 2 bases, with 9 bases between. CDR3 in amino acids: CASSLQGNYGYTF. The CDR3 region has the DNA TGTGCCAGCAGTCTACAGGGAAACTATGGCTACACCTTC.

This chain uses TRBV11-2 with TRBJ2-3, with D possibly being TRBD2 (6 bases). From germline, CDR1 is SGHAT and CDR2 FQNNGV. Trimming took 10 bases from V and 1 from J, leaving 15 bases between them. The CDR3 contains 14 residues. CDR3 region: CATSPGLRTDTQYF. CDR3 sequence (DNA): TGTGCCACATCTCCGGGACTCCGCACAGATACGCAGTATTTT.

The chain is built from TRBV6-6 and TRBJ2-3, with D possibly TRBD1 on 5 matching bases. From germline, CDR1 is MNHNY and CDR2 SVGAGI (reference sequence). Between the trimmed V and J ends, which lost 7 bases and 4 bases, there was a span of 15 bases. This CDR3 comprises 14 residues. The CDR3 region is CASTLGVFADTQYF. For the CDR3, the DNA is TGTGCCAGCACCCTAGGGGTGTTCGCAGATACGCAGTATTTT.

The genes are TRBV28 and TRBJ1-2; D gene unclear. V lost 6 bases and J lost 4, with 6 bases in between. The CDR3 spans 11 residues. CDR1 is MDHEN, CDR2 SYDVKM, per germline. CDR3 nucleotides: TGTGCCAGCAGCTCCTTCTATGGCTACACCTTC. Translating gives CASSSFYGYTF.

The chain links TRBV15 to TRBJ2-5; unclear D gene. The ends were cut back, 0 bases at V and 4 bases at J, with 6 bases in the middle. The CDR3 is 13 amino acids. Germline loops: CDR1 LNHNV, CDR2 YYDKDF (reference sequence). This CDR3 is CATSRDQAETQYF. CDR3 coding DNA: TGTGCCACCAGCAGAGATCAGGCAGAGACCCAGTACTTC.

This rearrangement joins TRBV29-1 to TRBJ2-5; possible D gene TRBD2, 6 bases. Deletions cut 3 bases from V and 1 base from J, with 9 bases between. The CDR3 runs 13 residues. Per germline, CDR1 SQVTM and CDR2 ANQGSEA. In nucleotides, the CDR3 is TGCAGCGTTGATAAGGGACTCCAAGAGACCCAGTACTTC. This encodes CSVDKGLQETQYF.

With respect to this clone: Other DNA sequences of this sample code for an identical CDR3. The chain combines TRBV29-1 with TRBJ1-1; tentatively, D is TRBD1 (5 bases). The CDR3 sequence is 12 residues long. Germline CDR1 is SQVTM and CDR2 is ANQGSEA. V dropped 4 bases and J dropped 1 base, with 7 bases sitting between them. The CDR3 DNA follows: TGCAGCGTTGGGGGGGGGAACACTGAAGCTTTCTTT. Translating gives CSVGGGNTEAFF.

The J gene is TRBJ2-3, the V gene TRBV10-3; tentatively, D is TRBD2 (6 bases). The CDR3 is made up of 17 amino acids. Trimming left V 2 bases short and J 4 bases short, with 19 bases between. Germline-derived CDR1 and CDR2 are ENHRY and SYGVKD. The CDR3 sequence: CAISETRDFRVPDTQYF. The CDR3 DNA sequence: TGTGCCATCAGTGAGACACGGGACTTCCGCGTGCCAGATACGCAGTATTTT.

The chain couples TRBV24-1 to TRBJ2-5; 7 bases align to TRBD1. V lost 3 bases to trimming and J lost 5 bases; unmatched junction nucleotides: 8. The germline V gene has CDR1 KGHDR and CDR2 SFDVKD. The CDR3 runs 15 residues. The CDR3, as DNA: TGTGCCACCAGTGATCCGGAGACAGGGTGGGAGACCCAGTACTTC. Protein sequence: CATSDPETGWETQYF.

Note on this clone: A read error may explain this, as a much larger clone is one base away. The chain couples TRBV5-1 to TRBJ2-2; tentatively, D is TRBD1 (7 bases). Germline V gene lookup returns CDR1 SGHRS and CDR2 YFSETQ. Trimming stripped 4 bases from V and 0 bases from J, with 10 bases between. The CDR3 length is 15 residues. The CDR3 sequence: CASSPGGPNTGELFF. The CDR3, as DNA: TGCGCCAGCAGCCCAGGGGGGCCGAACACCGGGGAGCTGTTTTTT.

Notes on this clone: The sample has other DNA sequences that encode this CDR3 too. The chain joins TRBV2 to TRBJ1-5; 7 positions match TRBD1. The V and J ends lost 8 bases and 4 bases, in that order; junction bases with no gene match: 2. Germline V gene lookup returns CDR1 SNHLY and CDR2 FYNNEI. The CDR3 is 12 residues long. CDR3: CASRDSNQPQHF. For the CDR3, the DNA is TGTGCCAGCCGGGACAGTAATCAGCCCCAGCATTTT.

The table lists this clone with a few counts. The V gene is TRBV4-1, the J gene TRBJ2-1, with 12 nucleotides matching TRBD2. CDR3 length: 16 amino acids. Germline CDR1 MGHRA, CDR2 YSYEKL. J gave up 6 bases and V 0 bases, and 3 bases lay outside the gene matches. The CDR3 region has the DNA TGCGCCAGCAGCCAAGAGAGGACTAGCGGGGTCAATGAGCAGTTCTTC. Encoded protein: CASSQERTSGVNEQFF.

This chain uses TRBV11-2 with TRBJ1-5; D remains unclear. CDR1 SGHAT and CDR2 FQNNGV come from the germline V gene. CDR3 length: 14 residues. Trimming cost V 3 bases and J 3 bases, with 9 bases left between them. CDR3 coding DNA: TGTGCCAGCAGCTTCCCCGGGTACAATCAGCCCCAGCATTTT. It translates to CASSFPGYNQPQHF. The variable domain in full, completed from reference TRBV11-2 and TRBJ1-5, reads EAGVAQSPRYKIIEKRQSVAFWCNPISGHATLYWYQQILGQGPKLLIQFQNNGVVDDSQLPKDRFSAERLKGVDSTLKIQPAKLEDSAVYLCASSFPGYNQPQHFGDGTRLSIL.

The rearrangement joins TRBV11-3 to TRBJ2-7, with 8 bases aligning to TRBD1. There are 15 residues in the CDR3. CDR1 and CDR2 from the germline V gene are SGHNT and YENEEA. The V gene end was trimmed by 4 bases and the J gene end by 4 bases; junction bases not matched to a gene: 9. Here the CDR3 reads CASSYGQGRFYEQYF. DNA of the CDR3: TGTGCCAGCAGCTACGGACAGGGTAGATTTTACGAGCAGTACTTC.

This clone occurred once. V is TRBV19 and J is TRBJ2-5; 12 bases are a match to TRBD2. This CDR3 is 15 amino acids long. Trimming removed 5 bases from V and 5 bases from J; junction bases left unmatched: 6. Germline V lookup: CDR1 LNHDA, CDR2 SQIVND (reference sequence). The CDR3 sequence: CASSARLAGVETQYF. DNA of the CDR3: TGTGCCAGTAGTGCTCGACTAGCGGGGGTGGAGACCCAGTACTTC.

CDR3 sequence (DNA): TGTGCCAGCTCACCCGGGACAGGGCTCAATGAGCAGTTCTTC. Residues: CASSPGTGLNEQFF. This chain joins TRBV18 and TRBJ2-1; 9 bases match TRBD1. The CDR3 is made up of 14 amino acids. The J segment lost 6 bases and the V segment lost 3 bases, leaving 3 bases of the junction unmatched. Germline CDR1 KGHSH, CDR2 LQKENI.

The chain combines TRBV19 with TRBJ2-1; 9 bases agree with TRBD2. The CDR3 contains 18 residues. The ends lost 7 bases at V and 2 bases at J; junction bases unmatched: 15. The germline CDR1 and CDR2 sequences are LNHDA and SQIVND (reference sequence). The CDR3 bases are TGTGCCAGTACCAAATTTGTAGCGGGGGCTTCCGCCTACAATGAGCAGTTCTTC. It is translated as CASTKFVAGASAYNEQFF.

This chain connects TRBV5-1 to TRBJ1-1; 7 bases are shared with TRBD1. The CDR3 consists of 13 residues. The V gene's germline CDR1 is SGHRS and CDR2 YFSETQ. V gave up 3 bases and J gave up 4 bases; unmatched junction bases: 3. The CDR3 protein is CASSYWDSTEAFF. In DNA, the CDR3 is TGCGCCAGCAGCTATTGGGACAGCACTGAAGCTTTCTTT.

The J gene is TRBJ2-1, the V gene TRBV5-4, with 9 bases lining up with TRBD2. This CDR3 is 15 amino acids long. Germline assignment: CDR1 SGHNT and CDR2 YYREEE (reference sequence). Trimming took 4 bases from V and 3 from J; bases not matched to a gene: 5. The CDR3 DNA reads TGTGCCAGCAGCCGACAGCGGGGGGACTACAATGAGCAGTTCTTC. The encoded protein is CASSRQRGDYNEQFF.

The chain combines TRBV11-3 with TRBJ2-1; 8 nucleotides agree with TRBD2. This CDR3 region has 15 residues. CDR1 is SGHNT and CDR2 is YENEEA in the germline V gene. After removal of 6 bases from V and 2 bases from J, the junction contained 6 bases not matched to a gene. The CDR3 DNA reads TGTGCCAGCAGATTTAGCGGGGAGACCTACAATGAGCAGTTCTTC. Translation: CASRFSGETYNEQFF.

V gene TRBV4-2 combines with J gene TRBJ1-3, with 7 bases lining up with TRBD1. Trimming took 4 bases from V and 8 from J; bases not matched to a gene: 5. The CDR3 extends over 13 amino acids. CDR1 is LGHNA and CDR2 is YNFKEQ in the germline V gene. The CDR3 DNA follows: TGTGCCAGCAGCCCCGACAGGGTGGACACCATATATTTT. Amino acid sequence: CASSPDRVDTIYF.

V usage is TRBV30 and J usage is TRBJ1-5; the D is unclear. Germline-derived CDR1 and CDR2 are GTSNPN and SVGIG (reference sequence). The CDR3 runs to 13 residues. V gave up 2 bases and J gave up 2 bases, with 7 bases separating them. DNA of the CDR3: TGTGCCTGGAGTCGAACAGGCAATCAGCCCCAGCATTTT. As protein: CAWSRTGNQPQHF. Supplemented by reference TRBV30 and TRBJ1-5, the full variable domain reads SQTIHQWPATLVQPVGSPLSLECTVEGTSNPNLYWYRQAAGRGLQLLFYSVGIGQISSEVPQNLSASRPQDRQFILSSKKLLLSDSGFYLCAWSRTGNQPQHFGDGTRLSIL.

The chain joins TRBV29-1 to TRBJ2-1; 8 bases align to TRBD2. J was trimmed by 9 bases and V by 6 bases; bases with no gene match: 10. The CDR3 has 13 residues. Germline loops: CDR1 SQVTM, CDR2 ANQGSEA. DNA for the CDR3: TGCAGCGTGAAGACTAGCGTCGACGGTGAGCAGTTCTTC. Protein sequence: CSVKTSVDGEQFF.